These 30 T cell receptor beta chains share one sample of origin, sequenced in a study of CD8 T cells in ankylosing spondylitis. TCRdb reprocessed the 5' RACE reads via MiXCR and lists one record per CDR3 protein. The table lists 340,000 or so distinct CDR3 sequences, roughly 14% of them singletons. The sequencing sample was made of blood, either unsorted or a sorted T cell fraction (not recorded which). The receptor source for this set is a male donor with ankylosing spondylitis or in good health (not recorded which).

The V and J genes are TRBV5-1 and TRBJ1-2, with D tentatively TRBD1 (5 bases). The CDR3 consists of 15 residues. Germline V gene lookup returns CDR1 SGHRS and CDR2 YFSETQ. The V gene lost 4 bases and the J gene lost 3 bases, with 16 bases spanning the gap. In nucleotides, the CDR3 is TGCGCCAGCAGCCCGACAGACGGATCCGACTATGGCTACACCTTC. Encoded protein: CASSPTDGSDYGYTF.

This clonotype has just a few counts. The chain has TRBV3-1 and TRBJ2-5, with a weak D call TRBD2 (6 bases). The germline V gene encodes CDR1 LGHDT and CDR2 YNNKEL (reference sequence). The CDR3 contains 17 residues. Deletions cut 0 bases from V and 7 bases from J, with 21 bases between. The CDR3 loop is CASSQDYASGEEGTQYF. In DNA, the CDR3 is TGTGCCAGCAGCCAAGATTATGCCTCGGGGGAGGAAGGGACCCAGTACTTC.

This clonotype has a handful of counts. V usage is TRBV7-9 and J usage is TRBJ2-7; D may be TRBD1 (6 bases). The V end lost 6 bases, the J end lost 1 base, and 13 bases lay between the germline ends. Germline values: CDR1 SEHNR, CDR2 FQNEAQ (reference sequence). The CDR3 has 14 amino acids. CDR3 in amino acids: CASSPRDKSYEQYF. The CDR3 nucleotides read TGTGCCAGCAGTCCCCGGGACAAATCCTACGAGCAGTACTTC.

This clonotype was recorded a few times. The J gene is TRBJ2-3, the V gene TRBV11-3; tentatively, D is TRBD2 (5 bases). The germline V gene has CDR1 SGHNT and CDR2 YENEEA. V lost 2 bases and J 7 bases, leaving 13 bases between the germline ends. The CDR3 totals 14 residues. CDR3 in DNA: TGTGCCAGCAGCTTAACTAGGTCGGGTAATACGCAGTATTTT. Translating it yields CASSLTRSGNTQYF.

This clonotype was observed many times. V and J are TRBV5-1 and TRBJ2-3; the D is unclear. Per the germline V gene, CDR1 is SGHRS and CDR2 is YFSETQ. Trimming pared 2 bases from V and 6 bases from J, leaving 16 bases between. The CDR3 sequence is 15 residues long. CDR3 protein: CASSFFSPGRDTQYF. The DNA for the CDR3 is TGCGCCAGCAGCTTTTTCTCACCCGGCAGGGATACGCAGTATTTT.

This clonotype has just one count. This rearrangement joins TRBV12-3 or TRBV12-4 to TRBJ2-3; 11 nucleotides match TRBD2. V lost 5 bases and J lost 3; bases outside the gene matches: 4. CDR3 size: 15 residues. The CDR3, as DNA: TGTGCCAGCAGTCCGACTAGCGGGGCAACAGATACGCAGTATTTT. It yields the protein CASSPTSGATDTQYF.

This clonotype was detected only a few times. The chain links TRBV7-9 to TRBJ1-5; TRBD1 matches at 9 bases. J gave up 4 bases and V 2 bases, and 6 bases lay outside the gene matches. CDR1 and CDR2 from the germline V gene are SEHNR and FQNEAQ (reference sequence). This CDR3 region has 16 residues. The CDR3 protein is CASSLTGTGPNQPQHF. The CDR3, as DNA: TGTGCCAGCAGCTTAACTGGGACAGGGCCAAATCAGCCCCAGCATTTT.

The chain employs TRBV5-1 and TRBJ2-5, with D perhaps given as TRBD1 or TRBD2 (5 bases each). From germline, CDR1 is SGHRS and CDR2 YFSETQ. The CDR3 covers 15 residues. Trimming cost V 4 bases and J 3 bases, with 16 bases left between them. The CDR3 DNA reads TGCGCCAGCAGCCCTCGGGGCGGGTCCGAAGAGACCCAGTACTTC. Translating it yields CASSPRGGSEETQYF.

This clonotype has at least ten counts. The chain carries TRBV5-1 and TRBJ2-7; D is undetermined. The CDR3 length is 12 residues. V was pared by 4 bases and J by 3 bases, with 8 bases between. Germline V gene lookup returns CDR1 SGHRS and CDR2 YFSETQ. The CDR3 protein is CASSDTLYEQYF. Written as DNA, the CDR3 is TGCGCCAGCAGCGACACCCTCTACGAGCAGTACTTC.

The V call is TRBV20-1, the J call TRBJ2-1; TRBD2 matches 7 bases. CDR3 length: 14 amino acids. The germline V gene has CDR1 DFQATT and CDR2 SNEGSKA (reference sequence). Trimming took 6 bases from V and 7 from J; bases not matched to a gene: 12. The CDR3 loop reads CSAPDSAGRNEQFF. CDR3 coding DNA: TGCAGTGCCCCCGACTCAGCGGGAAGGAATGAGCAGTTCTTC.

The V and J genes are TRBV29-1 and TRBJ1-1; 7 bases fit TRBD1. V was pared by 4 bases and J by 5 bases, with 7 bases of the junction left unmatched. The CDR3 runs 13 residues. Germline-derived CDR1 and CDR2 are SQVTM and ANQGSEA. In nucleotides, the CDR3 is TGCAGCGTTGTTCCAGGGGGGATTACTGAAGCTTTCTTT. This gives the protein CSVVPGGITEAFF.

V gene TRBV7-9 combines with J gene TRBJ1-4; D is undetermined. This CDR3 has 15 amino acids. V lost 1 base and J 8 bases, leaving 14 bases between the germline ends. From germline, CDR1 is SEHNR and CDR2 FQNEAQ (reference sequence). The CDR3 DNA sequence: TGTGCCAGCAGCTTAGGACTCCCAAAGATAGAAAAACTGTTTTTT. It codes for CASSLGLPKIEKLFF.

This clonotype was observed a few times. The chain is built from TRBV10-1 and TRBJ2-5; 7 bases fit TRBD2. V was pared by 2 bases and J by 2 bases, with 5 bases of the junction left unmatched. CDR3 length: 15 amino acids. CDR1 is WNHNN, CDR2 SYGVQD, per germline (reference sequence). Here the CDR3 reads CASSEGSGQQETQYF. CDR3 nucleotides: TGCGCCAGCAGTGAGGGTAGCGGGCAACAAGAGACCCAGTACTTC.

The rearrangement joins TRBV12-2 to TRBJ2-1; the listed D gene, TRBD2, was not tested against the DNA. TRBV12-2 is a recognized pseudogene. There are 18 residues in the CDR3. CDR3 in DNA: TGTGCAAGTCGCTTAGCGCCGGGAGCGGTGAGCTCCTACAATGAGCAGTTCTTC. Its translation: CASRLAPGAVSSYNEQFF.

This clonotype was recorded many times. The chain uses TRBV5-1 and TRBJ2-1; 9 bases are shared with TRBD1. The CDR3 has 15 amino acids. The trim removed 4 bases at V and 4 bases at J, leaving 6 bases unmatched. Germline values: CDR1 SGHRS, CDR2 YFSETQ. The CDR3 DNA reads TGCGCCAGCAGCCGCGGAGGACAGGGGTACAATGAGCAGTTCTTC. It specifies CASSRGGQGYNEQFF.

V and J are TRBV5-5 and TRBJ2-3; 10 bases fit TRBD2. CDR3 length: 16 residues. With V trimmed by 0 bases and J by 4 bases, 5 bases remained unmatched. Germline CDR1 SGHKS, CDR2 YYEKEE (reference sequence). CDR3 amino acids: CASSLEAGGPADTQYF. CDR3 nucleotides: TGTGCCAGCAGCTTGGAAGCGGGGGGGCCCGCAGATACGCAGTATTTT.

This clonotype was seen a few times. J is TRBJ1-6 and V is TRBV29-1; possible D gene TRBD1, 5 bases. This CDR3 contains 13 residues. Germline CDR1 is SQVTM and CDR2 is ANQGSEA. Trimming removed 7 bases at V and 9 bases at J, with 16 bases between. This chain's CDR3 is CSARDGGGSPLHF. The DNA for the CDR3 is TGCAGCGCCCGGGACGGGGGTGGTTCACCCCTCCACTTT.

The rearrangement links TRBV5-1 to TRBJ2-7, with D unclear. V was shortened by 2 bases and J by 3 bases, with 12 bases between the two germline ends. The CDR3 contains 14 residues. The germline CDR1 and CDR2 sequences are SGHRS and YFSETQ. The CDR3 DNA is TGCGCCAGCAGCTTCGGGCAGCAACTCTACGAGCAGTACTTC. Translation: CASSFGQQLYEQYF.

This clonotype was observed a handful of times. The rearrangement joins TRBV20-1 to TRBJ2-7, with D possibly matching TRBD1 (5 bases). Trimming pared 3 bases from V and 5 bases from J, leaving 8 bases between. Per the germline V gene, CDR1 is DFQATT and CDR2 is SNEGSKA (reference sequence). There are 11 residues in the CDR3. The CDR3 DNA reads TGCAGTGCTAGCAGGGCTGACGAGCAGTACTTC. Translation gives CSASRADEQYF.

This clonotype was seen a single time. Written as DNA, the CDR3 is TGTGCCAGCAGCGTAACAGGGTTGGGGGGAGATACGCAGTATTTT. As protein: CASSVTGLGGDTQYF. The rearrangement joins TRBV9 to TRBJ2-3, with D perhaps matching TRBD1 or TRBD2 (6 bases each). From germline, CDR1 is SGDLS and CDR2 YYNGEE. V was shortened by 1 base and J by 5 bases, with 14 bases between the two germline ends. The CDR3 spans 15 residues.

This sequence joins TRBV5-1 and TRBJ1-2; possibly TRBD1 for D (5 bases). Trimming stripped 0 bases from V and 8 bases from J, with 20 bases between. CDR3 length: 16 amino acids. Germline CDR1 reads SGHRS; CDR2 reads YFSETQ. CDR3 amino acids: CASSLGPPRDGNGYTF. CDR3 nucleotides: TGCGCCAGCAGCTTGGGCCCCCCCCGGGACGGCAACGGCTACACCTTC.

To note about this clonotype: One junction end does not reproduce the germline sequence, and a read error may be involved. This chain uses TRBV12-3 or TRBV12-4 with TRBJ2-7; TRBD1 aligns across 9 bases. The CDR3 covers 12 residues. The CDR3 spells CASSPGQGRASF. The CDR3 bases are TGTGCCAGCAGCCCCGGACAGGGGAGGGCTTCCTTC.

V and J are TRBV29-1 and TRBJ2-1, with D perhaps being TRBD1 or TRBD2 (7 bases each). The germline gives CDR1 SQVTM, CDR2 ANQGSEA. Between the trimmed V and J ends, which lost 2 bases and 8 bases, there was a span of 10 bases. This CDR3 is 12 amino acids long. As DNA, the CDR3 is TGCAGCGTTGAACAGGGGGGGGATGAGCAGTTCTTC. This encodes CSVEQGGDEQFF.

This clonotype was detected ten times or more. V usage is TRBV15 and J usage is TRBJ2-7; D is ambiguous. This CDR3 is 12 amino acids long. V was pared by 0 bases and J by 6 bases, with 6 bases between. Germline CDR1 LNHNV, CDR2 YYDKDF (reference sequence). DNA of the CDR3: TGTGCCACCAGCAGAGAACGAAGCGAGCAGTACTTC. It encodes CATSRERSEQYF.

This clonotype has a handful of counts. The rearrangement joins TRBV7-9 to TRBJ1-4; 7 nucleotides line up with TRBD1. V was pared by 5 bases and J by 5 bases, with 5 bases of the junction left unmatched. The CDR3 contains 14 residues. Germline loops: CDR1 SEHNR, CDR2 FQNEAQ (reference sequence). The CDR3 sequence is CASSRQGQNEKLFF. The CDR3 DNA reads TGTGCCAGCAGCCGACAGGGTCAGAATGAAAAACTGTTTTTT. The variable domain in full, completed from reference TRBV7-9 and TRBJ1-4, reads DTGVSQNPRHKITKRGQNVTFRCDPISEHNRLYWYRQTLGQGPEFLTYFQNEAQLEKSRLLSDRFSAERPKGSFSTLEIQRTEQGDSAMYLCASSRQGQNEKLFFGSGTQLSVL.

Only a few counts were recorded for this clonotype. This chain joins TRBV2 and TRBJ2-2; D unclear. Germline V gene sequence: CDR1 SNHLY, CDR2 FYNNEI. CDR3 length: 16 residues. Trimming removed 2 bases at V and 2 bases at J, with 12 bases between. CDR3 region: CASSERRNINTGELFF. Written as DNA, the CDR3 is TGTGCCAGCAGTGAAAGGCGGAACATAAACACCGGGGAGCTGTTTTTT. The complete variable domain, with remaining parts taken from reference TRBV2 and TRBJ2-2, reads EPEVTQTPSHQVTQMGQEVILRCVPISNHLYFYWYRQILGQKVEFLVSFYNNEISEKSEIFDDQFSVERPDGSNFTLKIRSTKLEDSAMYFCASSERRNINTGELFFGEGSRLTVL.

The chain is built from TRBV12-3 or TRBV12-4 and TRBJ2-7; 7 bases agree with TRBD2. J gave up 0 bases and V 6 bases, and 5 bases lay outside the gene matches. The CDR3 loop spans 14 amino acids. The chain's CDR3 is CASSERGASYEQYF. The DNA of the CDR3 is TGTGCCAGCAGCGAGCGGGGAGCCTCCTACGAGCAGTACTTC.

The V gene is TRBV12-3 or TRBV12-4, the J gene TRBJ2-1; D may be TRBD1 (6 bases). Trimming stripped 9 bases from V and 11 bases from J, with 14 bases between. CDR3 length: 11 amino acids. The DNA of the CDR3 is TGTGCCAGTCATAATCAGGGGCAGCAGTTCTTC. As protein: CASHNQGQQFF.

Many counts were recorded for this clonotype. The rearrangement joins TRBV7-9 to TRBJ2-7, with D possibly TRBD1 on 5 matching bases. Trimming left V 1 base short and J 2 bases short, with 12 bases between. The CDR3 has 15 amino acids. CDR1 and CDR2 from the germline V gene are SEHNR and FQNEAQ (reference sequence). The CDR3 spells CASSLGQGSTYEQYF. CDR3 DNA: TGTGCCAGCAGCTTAGGTCAGGGATCGACCTACGAGCAGTACTTC.

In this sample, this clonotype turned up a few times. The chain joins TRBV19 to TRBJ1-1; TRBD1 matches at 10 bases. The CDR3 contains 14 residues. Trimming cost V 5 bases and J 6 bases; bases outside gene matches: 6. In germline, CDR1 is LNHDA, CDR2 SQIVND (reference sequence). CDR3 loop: CASSPRTGGSEAFF. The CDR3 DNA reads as TGTGCCAGTAGTCCCCGGACAGGGGGTTCTGAAGCTTTCTTT.